A single sample is the source of the 24 T cell receptor beta chains below, sequenced in a study of T cells in women clearing cervical HPV infection. Method: immunoSEQ multiplex PCR; TCRdb's copy keeps in-frame clones and lacks some. The table lists 30,000 to 40,000 clones, with under 8% in the top ten. The sequenced sample was blood buffy coat. The receptors shown here come from a woman between 18 and 70 years old with a cervical HPV16 infection that either progressed to CIN3+ or cleared (not recorded which).

On this clone itself: The read halts 3 residues ahead of the CDR3 end, with the missing end drawn from the germline J gene. The genes are TRBV12-3 or TRBV12-4 and TRBJ2-5, with 9 bases lining up with TRBD1. This CDR3 comprises 14 residues. With V trimmed by 6 bases and J by 5 bases, 7 bases remained unmatched. Here the CDR3 reads CASRPFGTGETQYF. The DNA read from the CDR3 is TGTGCCAGCAGACCTTTCGGGACAGGGGAGACC.

Of note for this clone: The read gets to within 3 residues of the CDR3 end, and the germline J gene fills in the rest. The rearrangement joins TRBV18 to TRBJ1-1, with a tentative D call TRBD1 (6 bases). Trimming stripped 4 bases from V and 0 bases from J, with 9 bases between. This CDR3 contains 14 residues. Looked up from germline, CDR1 is KGHSH and CDR2 is LQKENI. The CDR3: CASSHTGLNTEAFF. The CDR3 DNA, read in part, is TGTGCCAGCTCACATACAGGGTTGAACACTGAA.

Turning to this clone: The sequenced fragment ends 3 residues before the CDR3 boundary, so the rest is inferred from the germline J gene. This chain connects TRBV19 to TRBJ1-1; TRBD1 is a possible D gene (6 bases). Per germline, CDR1 LNHDA and CDR2 SQIVND (reference sequence). The CDR3 has 17 residues. V lost 7 bases to trimming and J lost 4 bases, with 25 bases between them. The CDR3 sequence: CASTAPQGRVGSTEAFF. The CDR3 DNA, read in part, is TGTGCCAGTACCGCCCCCCAGGGGAGGGTTGGCTCCACTGAA.

In regard to this clone: The CDR3 end is not reached by the read, which stops 3 residues before it; the germline J gene fills it in. The V call is TRBV6-4, the J call TRBJ2-1; tentatively, D is TRBD2 (6 bases). Germline V CDR1 and CDR2: MRHNA, SNTAGT. This CDR3 is 15 amino acids long. Trimming left V 2 bases short and J 3 bases short, with 11 bases between. The CDR3 spells CASSDGLADYNEQFF. The DNA read from the CDR3 is TGTGCCAGCAGTGACGGGTTAGCGGACTACAATGAG.

On this clone itself: The read ends 3 residues early relative to the CDR3; the germline J gene fills the gap. This sequence joins TRBV5-6 and TRBJ1-1; no reliable D call. CDR1 and CDR2 from the germline V gene are SGHDT and YYEEEE. The CDR3 is 12 residues long. CDR3 DNA (partial): TGTGCCAGCAGCTTGGTCGCGGGGGAA. Residues: CASSLVAGE. The full CDR3 protein is CASSLVAGEAFF.

Points on this clone: The CDR3 extends 3 residues past the end of the read, so its final part is completed from the germline J gene. This chain links TRBV7-3 with TRBJ1-1; the D is unclear. Germline V gene data show CDR1 as SGHTA and CDR2 as FQGTGA. The CDR3 runs 14 residues. V dropped 5 bases and J dropped 5 bases, with 15 bases sitting between them. CDR3 DNA (partial): TGTGCCAGCAGCAACGGGGTAGGGAGGACTGAA. Translation gives CASSNGVGRTE. In full, the CDR3 is CASSNGVGRTEAFF.

On this clone itself: Read data end 3 residues before the CDR3 end; the end is taken from the germline J gene. The chain combines TRBV30 with TRBJ2-5; TRBD2 matches 7 bases. Trimming at V came to 8 bases and at J to 5 bases, leaving 11 bases not matched to a gene. Germline CDR1 GTSNPN, CDR2 SVGIG (reference sequence). This CDR3 is 13 amino acids long. CDR3 in amino acids: CAASGQGGETQYF. The CDR3 DNA, read in part, is TGTGCCGCCTCAGGGCAGGGAGGGGAGACC.

With respect to this clone: The read is 3 residues too short to cover the CDR3 end, so that end is filled in from the germline J gene. This chain uses TRBV7-9 with TRBJ2-1; D tentatively fits TRBD1 or TRBD2 (5 bases each). From germline, CDR1 is SEHNR and CDR2 FQNEAQ (reference sequence). This CDR3 region has 15 residues. V was clipped by 1 base and J by 3 bases, with 10 bases between them. The CDR3 protein is CASSLVQGDYNEQFF. The CDR3 bases that were read are TGTGCCAGCAGCTTAGTTCAGGGAGACTACAATGAG.

Concerning this clone itself: The missing CDR3 end, 3 residues past where the read stops, is filled in from the germline J gene. This sequence joins TRBV6-2 or TRBV6-3 and TRBJ1-6; 9 positions agree with TRBD1. The CDR3 is 13 residues long. CDR1 MNHEY and CDR2 SVGEGT come from the germline V gene. With V trimmed by 10 bases and J by 9 bases, 7 bases remained unmatched. CDR3 bases read: TGTGCCACCAAACAGGGGGCCGGTTCACCC. Translating gives CATKQGAGSP. The entire CDR3 is CATKQGAGSPLHF.

Of note for this clone: The read terminates 3 residues before the CDR3 end, so the remaining end is supplied by the germline J gene. The chain carries TRBV9 and TRBJ2-2; 10 positions match TRBD2. The V gene end was trimmed by 2 bases and the J gene end by 0 bases; junction bases not matched to a gene: 4. The CDR3 totals 17 residues. CDR1 SGDLS and CDR2 YYNGEE come from the germline V gene. This CDR3 is CASSVSSGGPNTGELFF. The DNA read from the CDR3 is TGTGCCAGCAGCGTTTCTAGCGGGGGACCGAACACCGGGGAG.

Concerning this clone: The read halts 3 residues ahead of the CDR3 end, with the missing end drawn from the germline J gene. The rearrangement uses TRBV7-6 and TRBJ2-2; 9 bases map to TRBD2. CDR3 length equals 16 residues. Germline-derived CDR1 and CDR2 are SGHVS and FNYEAQ. V lost 0 bases, J lost 6 bases, and 5 bases stayed unmatched. CDR3 DNA (partial): TGTGCCAGCAGCTTAGCTAGCGGGGGTACTCCCGGGGAG. It codes for CASSLASGGTPGE. The whole CDR3 reads CASSLASGGTPGELFF.

Details on this clone: Read coverage stops 3 residues before the CDR3 terminus; the germline J gene supplies the remainder. The chain couples TRBV20-1 to TRBJ2-2; 7 nucleotides line up with TRBD1. V shed 2 bases and J 6 bases; nucleotides not matched to a gene: 6. CDR3 length equals 14 residues. Germline V gene data show CDR1 as DFQATT and CDR2 as SNEGSKA (reference sequence). The CDR3: CSARTGTAPGELFF. CDR3 DNA (partial): TGCAGTGCTAGAACCGGGACAGCGCCCGGGGAG.

Comment on this clone: Coverage ceases 3 residues before the CDR3 finishes, and the germline J gene fills in the end. The V gene is TRBV18, the J gene TRBJ1-2; 8 positions match TRBD1. Germline CDR1 reads KGHSH; CDR2 reads LQKENI. There are 19 residues in the CDR3. V lost 2 bases, J lost 0 bases, and 14 bases stayed unmatched. The CDR3 loop is CASSPVTGGHTPPNYGYTF. CDR3 DNA, as far as it was read: TGTGCCAGCTCACCAGTAACAGGGGGACATACCCCTCCTAACTATGGC.

The CDR3 reads CASSPQGRSNQPQHF. The sequenced CDR3 bases are TGTGCCAGCAGTCCCCAGGGCCGTAGCAATCAGCCC. This sequence joins TRBV6-2 or TRBV6-3 and TRBJ1-5; possible D gene TRBD1, 5 bases. The read terminates 3 residues before the CDR3 end, so the remaining end is supplied by the germline J gene. Deletions cut 5 bases from V and 0 bases from J, with 11 bases between. Per germline, CDR1 MNHEY and CDR2 SVGEGT. This CDR3 has 15 residues.

Of note for this clone: The read stops 3 residues short of the end of the CDR3; the missing end is completed from the germline J gene. The chain uses TRBV19 and TRBJ1-4; TRBD1 agrees at 7 bases. Germline V gives CDR1 LNHDA, CDR2 SQIVND (reference sequence). The length of the CDR3 is 14 residues. CDR3 sequence: CASSTGGNNSPLFF. Partial CDR3 DNA: TGTGCCAGTAGTACAGGGGGGAATAATTCACCA.

A word on this clone: The read gets to within 3 residues of the CDR3 end, and the germline J gene fills in the rest. The chain employs TRBV5-1 and TRBJ1-4; D not certain. Trimming pared 0 bases from V and 5 bases from J, leaving 5 bases between. The length of the CDR3 is 13 residues. Looked up from germline, CDR1 is SGHRS and CDR2 is YFSETQ. The CDR3 spells CASSLGGNEKLFF. The sequenced part of the CDR3 DNA is TGCGCCAGCAGCTTGGGAGGGAATGAAAAA.

Concerning this clone itself: Read sequence stops 3 residues before the CDR3 end, and the germline J gene provides the missing end. This chain links TRBV29-1 with TRBJ2-7; D remains ambiguous. V lost 4 bases and J lost 0, with 7 bases in between. The length of the CDR3 is 12 residues. In germline, CDR1 is SQVTM, CDR2 ANQGSEA. The CDR3 bases that were read are TGCAGCGTTGCTGACACCTCCTACGAG. Amino acids: CSVADTSYE. The whole CDR3 region reads CSVADTSYEQYF.

Turning to this clone: The sequenced fragment ends 3 residues before the CDR3 boundary, so the rest is inferred from the germline J gene. The chain couples TRBV7-6 to TRBJ2-7; D might be TRBD1 (5 bases). This CDR3 contains 12 residues. Germline loops: CDR1 SGHVS, CDR2 FNYEAQ. Trimming cost V 5 bases and J 3 bases, with 8 bases left between them. The chain's CDR3 is CASSKDSYEQYF. The part of the CDR3 DNA that was read is TGTGCCAGCAGCAAAGACAGCTACGAG.

In regard to this clone: The CDR3 end lies 3 residues beyond the end of the read and is filled in from the germline J gene. This chain joins TRBV7-6 and TRBJ2-1; 7 bases are a match to TRBD1. This CDR3 spans 12 amino acids. Trimming at V came to 3 bases and at J to 7 bases, leaving 0 bases not matched to a gene. Looked up from germline, CDR1 is SGHVS and CDR2 is FNYEAQ. CDR3 in amino acids: CASSLTGNEQFF. The sequenced CDR3 bases are TGTGCCAGCAGCTTGACAGGGAATGAG. The full variable domain, with the rest looked up from reference TRBV7-6 and TRBJ2-1, is GAGVSQSPRYKVTKRGQDVALRCDPISGHVSLYWYRQALGQGPEFLTYFNYEAQQDKSGLPNDRFSAERPEGSISTLTIQRTEQRDSAMYRCASSLTGNEQFFGPGTRLTVL.

Its frequency marks this clone as medium-sized. The CDR3 sequence is CSGGTGEGGDYTF. The DNA read from the CDR3 is TGCAGCGGGGGGACAGGGGAAGGAGGTGAC. This chain links TRBV29-1 with TRBJ1-2, with 10 bases that match TRBD1. The read finishes 3 residues shy of the CDR3 end, and the germline J gene is used to complete it. The germline V gene encodes CDR1 SQVTM and CDR2 ANQGSEA. The CDR3 loop spans 13 amino acids.

Concerning this clone itself: The read is 3 residues too short to cover the CDR3 end, so that end is filled in from the germline J gene. The rearrangement links TRBV27 to TRBJ2-7; D unresolved. The CDR3 runs 13 residues. Trimming left V 5 bases short and J 2 bases short, with 10 bases between. The germline CDR1 and CDR2 sequences are MNHEY and SMNVEV (reference sequence). CDR3 DNA, as far as it was read: TGTGCCAGCAGTGGAACTGGGCCCTACGAG. This gives the protein CASSGTGPYE. The full CDR3 is CASSGTGPYEQYF.

For this clone: The read is 3 residues too short to cover the CDR3 end, so that end is filled in from the germline J gene. The chain links TRBV23-1 to TRBJ2-7; D might be TRBD1 (5 bases). TRBV23-1 is treated as an ORF (open reading frame) with a function not yet certain. The germline V and J ends were trimmed by 7 bases and 2 bases, with 21 bases remaining between them. The CDR3 has 16 residues. Here the CDR3 reads CASNDLQVVGTYEQYF. Partial CDR3 DNA: TGCGCCAGCAACGATTTACAGGTGGTTGGGACCTACGAG.

CDR3 in amino acids: CASSQDGTRLEQYF. Partial CDR3 DNA: TGTGCCAGCAGCCAAGATGGGACAAGACTCGAG. The rearrangement links TRBV4-2 to TRBJ2-7; a possible D gene is TRBD1 (6 bases). The read terminates 3 residues before the CDR3 end, so the remaining end is supplied by the germline J gene. Trimming took off 0 bases at V and 6 bases at J, with 12 bases between the two ends. This CDR3 has 14 amino acids. The germline gives CDR1 LGHNA, CDR2 YNFKEQ.

Turning to this clone: The observed sequence ends 3 residues before the CDR3 terminus, with the missing tail filled in from the germline J gene. The gene calls are TRBV12-3 or TRBV12-4 and TRBJ1-2; D is unclear. This CDR3 is 13 amino acids long. CDR3 sequence reads: CASSSRVAWGYTF. CDR3 DNA, as far as it was read: TGTGCCAGCAGCTCCCGGGTGGCCTGGGGC.